This TCR beta chain was captured by sequencing in a study of shared clonotypes between healthy human individuals. The overall study: Each donor had three CD4 naive, three CD4 memory, two CD8 naive and one CD8 memory plate.

The V gene's germline CDR1 is MGHRA and CDR2 YSYEKL. V was trimmed by 2 bases and J by 9 bases, leaving 17 bases between them. The CDR3 is 15 residues long. Libraries were prepared by immunoSEQ multiplex PCR; TCRdb keeps only in-frame clonotypes and omits some of them. The sample records about 2.3 million clones, over 90% being singletons. The rearrangement uses TRBV4-1 and TRBJ2-1; D gene uncertain. The sequencing sample was made of naive CD4+ T cells from PBMCs. Described subset: CD45RA+ positively selected. The clonotype originates from a man aged 18 to 30 in good health. Some clones in this sample may be carry-over from other donors' samples. CDR3: CASSQLKGFFAEQFF. The CDR3 DNA is TGCGCCAGCAGCCAATTGAAAGGATTCTTTGCTGAGCAGTTCTTC.